Each of the 4 T cell receptor beta chains below was sequenced from the same sample in a study of blood T cell repertoires in COVID-19. The table came from immunoSEQ multiplex PCR; TCRdb's copy has only in-frame clones and leaves some out. Of about 76,000 clones detected, about 80% appear once; the ten largest clones hold roughly 12%. The specimen sequenced was peripheral blood. These TCRs come from a human donor in a cohort sampled during active COVID-19.

This chain connects TRBV6-5 to TRBJ1-2, with 10 positions matching TRBD1. V shed 8 bases and J 4 bases; nucleotides not matched to a gene: 7. Looked up from germline, CDR1 is MNHEY and CDR2 is SVGAGI. The length of the CDR3 is 14 residues. The CDR3 region is CASVSGQGSYGYTF. The CDR3 nucleotides are TGTGCCAGCGTTTCGGGACAGGGGAGCTATGGCTACACCTTC.

The chain has TRBV6-2 or TRBV6-3 and TRBJ2-5; tentatively, D is TRBD2 (7 bases). V was shortened by 5 bases and J by 1 base, with 17 bases between the two germline ends. The length of the CDR3 is 16 residues. Germline V gene data show CDR1 as MNHEY and CDR2 as SVGEGT. This CDR3 reads CASSRPPGEGQETQYF. CDR3 nucleotide sequence: TGTGCCAGCAGTCGGCCCCCAGGGGAGGGCCAAGAGACCCAGTACTTC.

This sequence joins TRBV7-9 and TRBJ1-1; 8 nucleotides agree with TRBD1. Germline V lookup: CDR1 SEHNR, CDR2 FQNEAQ (reference sequence). The V and J ends lost 5 bases and 5 bases, in that order; junction bases with no gene match: 10. The CDR3 length is 15 residues. The chain's CDR3 is CASSPMGQGATEAFF. The DNA of the CDR3 is TGTGCCAGCAGCCCCATGGGGCAGGGGGCGACTGAAGCTTTCTTT.

The chain recombines TRBV25-1 with TRBJ2-5, with 7 bases that match TRBD2. With V trimmed by 4 bases and J by 2 bases, 4 bases remained unmatched. The CDR3 is made up of 14 amino acids. The V gene's germline CDR1 is MGHDK and CDR2 SYGVNS. CDR3 DNA: TGTGCCAGCAGTGTTGCGGGGGTACAAGAGACCCAGTACTTC. This encodes CASSVAGVQETQYF.